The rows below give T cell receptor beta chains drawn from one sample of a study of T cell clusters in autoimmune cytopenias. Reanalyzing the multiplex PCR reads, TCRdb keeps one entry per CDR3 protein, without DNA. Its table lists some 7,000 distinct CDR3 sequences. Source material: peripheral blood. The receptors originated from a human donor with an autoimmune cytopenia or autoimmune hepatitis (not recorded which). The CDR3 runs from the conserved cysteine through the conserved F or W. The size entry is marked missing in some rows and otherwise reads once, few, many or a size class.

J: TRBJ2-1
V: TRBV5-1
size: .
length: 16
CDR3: CASSLGMTSETNEQFF

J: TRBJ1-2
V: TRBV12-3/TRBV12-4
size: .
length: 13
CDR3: CASRLGTNYGYTF

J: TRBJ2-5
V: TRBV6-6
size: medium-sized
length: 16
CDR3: CASRGYRLAEQETQYF

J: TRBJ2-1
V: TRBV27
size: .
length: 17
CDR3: CASSFDLGTLSYNEQFF

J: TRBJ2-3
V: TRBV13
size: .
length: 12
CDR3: CASSVGSDTQYF

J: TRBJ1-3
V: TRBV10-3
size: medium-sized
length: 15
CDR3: CAISGQTYSGNTIYF

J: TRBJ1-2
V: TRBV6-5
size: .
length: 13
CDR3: CASSRDSFYGYTF

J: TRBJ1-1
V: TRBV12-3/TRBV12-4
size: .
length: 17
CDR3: CASSYPKTGTVIREAFF

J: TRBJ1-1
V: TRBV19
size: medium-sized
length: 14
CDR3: CASSIAAGGTEAFF

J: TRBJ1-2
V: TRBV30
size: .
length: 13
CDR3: CAYASTGGYGYTF

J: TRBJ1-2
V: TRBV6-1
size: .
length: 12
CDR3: CASSPYGYGYTF

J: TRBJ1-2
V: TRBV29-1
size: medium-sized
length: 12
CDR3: CSASLSGHGYTF

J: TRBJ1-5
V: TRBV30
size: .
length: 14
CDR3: CAWSYGGGNQPQHF

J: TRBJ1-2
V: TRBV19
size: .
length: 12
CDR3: CASSNWGGGYTF

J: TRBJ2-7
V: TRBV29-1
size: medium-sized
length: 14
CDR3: CSVGVDRPSFEQYF

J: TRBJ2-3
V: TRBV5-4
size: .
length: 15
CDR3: CASSSLLRVTDTQYF

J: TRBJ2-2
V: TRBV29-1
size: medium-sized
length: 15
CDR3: CSTSTGTGETGELFF

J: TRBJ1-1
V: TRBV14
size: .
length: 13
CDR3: CASSLSMNTEAFF

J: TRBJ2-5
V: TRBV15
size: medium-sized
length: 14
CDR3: CATSTWRDQETQYF

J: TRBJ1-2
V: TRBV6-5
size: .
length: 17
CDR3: CASSRGDGSTNPYGYTF

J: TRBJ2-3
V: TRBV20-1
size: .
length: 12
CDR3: CSASPSTDTQYF

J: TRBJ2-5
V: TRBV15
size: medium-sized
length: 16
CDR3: CATSRVPVVTQETQYF

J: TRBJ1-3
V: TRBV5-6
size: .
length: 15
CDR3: CASSPDPGSGNTIYF

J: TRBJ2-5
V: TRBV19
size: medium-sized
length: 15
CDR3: CASSMSSGRGETQYF

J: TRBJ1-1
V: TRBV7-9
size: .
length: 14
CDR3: CASSFPGTDTEAFF

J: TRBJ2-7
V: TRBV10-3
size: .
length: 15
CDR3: CAISPRGQGRHEQYF

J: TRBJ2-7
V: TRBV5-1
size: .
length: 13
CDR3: CASSLDRNYEQYF

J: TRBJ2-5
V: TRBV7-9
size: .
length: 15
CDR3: CASSPPGHTQETQYF

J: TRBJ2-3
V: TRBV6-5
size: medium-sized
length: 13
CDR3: CASSLGSTDTQYF

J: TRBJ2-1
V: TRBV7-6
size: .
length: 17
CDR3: CASSFRLGTGAENEQFF

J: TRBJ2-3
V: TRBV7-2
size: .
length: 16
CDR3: CASSLVFQGETDTQYF

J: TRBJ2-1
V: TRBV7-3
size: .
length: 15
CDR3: CASSQGLAGRNEQFF

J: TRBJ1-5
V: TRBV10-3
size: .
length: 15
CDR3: CAISSTGVENQPQHF

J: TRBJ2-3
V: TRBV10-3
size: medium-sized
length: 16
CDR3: CAISESSSGGSDTQYF

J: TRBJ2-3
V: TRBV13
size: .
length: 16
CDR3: CASSFGTGGWLDTQYF

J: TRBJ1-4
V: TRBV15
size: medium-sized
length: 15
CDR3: CATSSAGFNNEKLFF

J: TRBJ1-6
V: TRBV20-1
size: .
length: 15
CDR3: CSARAGGRWDSPLHF

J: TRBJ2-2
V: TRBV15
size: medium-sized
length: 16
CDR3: CATSSRGLANTGELFF

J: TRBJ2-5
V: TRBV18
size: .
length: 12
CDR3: CASSPPGETQYF

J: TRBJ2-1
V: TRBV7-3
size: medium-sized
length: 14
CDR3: CASSRLAGANEQFF

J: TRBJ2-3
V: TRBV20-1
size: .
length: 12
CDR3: CSARGGTDTQYF

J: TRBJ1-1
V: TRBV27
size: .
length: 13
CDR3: CASSPRGNTEAFF

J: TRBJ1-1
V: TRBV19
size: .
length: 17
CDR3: CATRNREDTDWGTEAFF

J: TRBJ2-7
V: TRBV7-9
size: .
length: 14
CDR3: CASSPPTGSYEQYF

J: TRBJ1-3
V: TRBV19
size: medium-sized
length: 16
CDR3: CASSRPGDPYGNTIYF

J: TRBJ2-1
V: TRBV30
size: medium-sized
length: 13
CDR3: CAWSVREVGEQFF

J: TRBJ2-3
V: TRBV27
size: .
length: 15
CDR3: CASSSLAGGTDTQYF

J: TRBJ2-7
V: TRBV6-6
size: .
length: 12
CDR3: CASSYIAYEQYF

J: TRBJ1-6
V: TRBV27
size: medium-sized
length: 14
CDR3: CASSLRDIGSPLHF

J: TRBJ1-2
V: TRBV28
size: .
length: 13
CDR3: CASSLDRERGYTF

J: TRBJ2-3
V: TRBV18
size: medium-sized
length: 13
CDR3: CASSPNSEDTQYF

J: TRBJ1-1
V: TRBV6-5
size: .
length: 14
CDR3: CASRREYRVTEAFF

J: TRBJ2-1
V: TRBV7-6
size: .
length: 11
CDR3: CASSYTWEQFF

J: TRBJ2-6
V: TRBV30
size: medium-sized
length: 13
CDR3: CAWRLGGANVLTF

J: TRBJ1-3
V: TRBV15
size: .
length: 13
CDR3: CATSLNSGNTIYF